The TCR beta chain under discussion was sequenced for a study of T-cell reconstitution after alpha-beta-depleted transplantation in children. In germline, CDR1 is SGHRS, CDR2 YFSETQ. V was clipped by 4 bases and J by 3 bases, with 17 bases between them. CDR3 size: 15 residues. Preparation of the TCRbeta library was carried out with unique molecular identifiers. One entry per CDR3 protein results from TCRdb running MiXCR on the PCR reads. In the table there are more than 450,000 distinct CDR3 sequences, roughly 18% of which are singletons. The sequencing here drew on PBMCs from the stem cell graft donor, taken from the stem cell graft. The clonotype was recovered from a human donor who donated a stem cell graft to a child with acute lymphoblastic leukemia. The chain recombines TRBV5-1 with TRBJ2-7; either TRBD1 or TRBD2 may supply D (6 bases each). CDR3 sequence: CASSQEGTLSYEQYF. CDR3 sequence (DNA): TGCGCCAGCAGCCAGGAGGGGACACTGAGCTACGAGCAGTACTTC.